This T cell receptor (beta chain) stems from a study of T cell repertoires in cytomegalovirus infection (dated by TCRdb to about 2019). In the study overall: The HLA type of each donor mattered for the analysis, because public TCR beta signatures pointed to carriage of CMV infection along with the matching HLA type. The paper's findings and limits, for the study overall: In the ex vivo response, HLA-C-restricted CMV-specific TCR beta clonotypes were dominant, and in two of eight donors the single most frequent clonotype came from this HLA-C-restricted group. Cumulative frequency of public TCR beta family members discriminated carriers of CMV infection plus the relevant HLA type in this cohort and an independent 352-donor cohort.

In this sample, this clonotype turned up many times. This clone's antigen is unknown. No base qualities exist here, and no much larger clone lies one base off it. V loses 0 bases, J loses 0 bases, and the germline ends lie 3 bases apart. CDR1 and CDR2, per the germline V gene (reference sequence), are DFQATT and SNEGSKA. Spanning cysteine to phenylalanine, the CDR3 consists of 13 amino acids. Only CDR3 DNA remains: 39 bases, in frame from the first base. The instrument given in TCRdb is Illumina HiSeq 1500. Starting from the raw public reads, TCRdb applied fastp trimming at Q25, assembled clones with MiXCR and retained in-frame beta chains. Rows are combined by CDR3 protein, so each entry shows the most common genes and DNA. This sample comprises a few hundred thousand distinct CDR3 sequences, approximately 10% of them detected only once. The ten biggest clones cover about 16% of the sample.

The sequenced sample consisted of PBMCs. The chain joins TRBV20-1 to TRBJ1-3; there is no confident call for the D gene. The receptor was isolated from a human donor in good health (CMV status not recorded). Some clones in this sample may be carry-over from other donors' samples. CDR3 reads: CSARDPSGNTIYF. The DNA sequence is as follows: TGCAGTGCTAGAGATCCCTCTGGAAACACCATATATTTT.